One and the same sample provided the 26 T cell receptor beta chains below, sequenced in a study of cytotoxic CD8 clonotypes in ibrutinib-treated CLL. TCRdb's table, derived via immunoSEQ multiplex PCR, lists solely in-frame clones and lacks some. This sample has around 140,000 clones, with around three quarters found just once. Sequenced here: PBMCs, sampled after 12 months of ibrutinib treatment. All receptors derive from a human donor with chronic lymphocytic leukemia.

The genes are TRBV7-2 and TRBJ2-7, with TRBD2 identical over 16 bases. V shed 5 bases and J 0 bases; nucleotides not matched to a gene: 7. This CDR3 comprises 18 residues. Per germline, CDR1 SGHTA and CDR2 FQGNSA. CDR3 sequence: CASSAGLAGGPNSYEQYF. In DNA, the CDR3 is TGTGCCAGCAGCGCGGGACTAGCGGGAGGGCCGAACTCCTACGAGCAGTACTTC.

The genes are TRBV7-2 and TRBJ2-1, with D maybe TRBD1 (6 bases). Looked up from germline, CDR1 is SGHTA and CDR2 is FQGNSA. With 1 base removed from V and 4 bases from J, the gap between germline ends came to 8 bases. The CDR3 runs 14 residues. DNA for the CDR3: TGTGCCAGCAGCTTAGTTACAGGGTACAATGAGCAGTTCTTC. This codes for CASSLVTGYNEQFF.

This clone was counted once. The CDR3 here is CASSESGDLETQYF. The CDR3 DNA reads as TGTGCCAGCAGTGAATCCGGCGATTTGGAGACCCAGTACTTC. The chain uses TRBV25-1 and TRBJ2-5; D ambiguous. The germline CDR1 and CDR2 sequences are MGHDK and SYGVNS. The CDR3 runs to 14 residues. The V and J ends lost 1 base and 5 bases respectively, with 11 bases between them.

This chain joins TRBV2 and TRBJ2-7; 7 nucleotides agree with TRBD1. Germline V gives CDR1 SNHLY, CDR2 FYNNEI. CDR3 size: 14 residues. Trimming removed 2 bases from V and 3 bases from J; junction bases left unmatched: 4. The CDR3 nucleotides are TGTGCCAGCAGTGAACGACAGGGTCTCTACGAGCAGTACTTC. Translating it yields CASSERQGLYEQYF.

CDR3 residues: CASSLAWGGLNTEAFF. CDR3 nucleotide sequence: TGCGCCAGCAGCTTAGCGTGGGGGGGACTGAACACTGAAGCTTTCTTT. The chain carries TRBV5-1 and TRBJ1-1; D is possibly TRBD1 (5 bases). Germline V gene lookup returns CDR1 SGHRS and CDR2 YFSETQ. The CDR3 runs to 16 residues. The V end lost 2 bases, the J end lost 0 bases, and 14 bases lay between the germline ends.

The rearrangement uses TRBV11-1 and TRBJ2-7, with 7 bases lining up with TRBD1. The CDR3 covers 17 residues. V lost 8 bases and J lost 4; bases outside the gene matches: 20. From germline, CDR1 is SGHAT and CDR2 FQDESV (reference sequence). The CDR3 DNA sequence: TGTGCCAGCCCTACTCCACCCGTACCTGGGACAGTTTACGAGCAGTACTTC. This translates into CASPTPPVPGTVYEQYF.

This chain connects TRBV7-6 to TRBJ2-5, with 7 bases identical to TRBD1. The V segment lost 5 bases and the J segment 5 bases; nucleotides outside the gene matches: 11. The CDR3 consists of 15 residues. Germline-derived CDR1 and CDR2 are SGHVS and FNYEAQ. CDR3 loop: CASSGQMTGRETQYF. CDR3 coding DNA: TGTGCCAGCAGCGGTCAAATGACAGGGCGGGAGACCCAGTACTTC.

V is TRBV9 and J is TRBJ1-1, with D possibly matching TRBD1 (5 bases). CDR1 is SGDLS and CDR2 is YYNGEE in the germline V gene. V was clipped by 3 bases and J by 0 bases, with 6 bases between them. This CDR3 has 13 amino acids. This CDR3 is CASSGRVNTEAFF. In DNA form, the CDR3 reads TGTGCCAGCAGCGGCAGGGTGAACACTGAAGCTTTCTTT.

The chain couples TRBV30 to TRBJ2-1, with D perhaps TRBD2 (6 bases). CDR3 length: 14 residues. With 7 bases removed from V and 7 bases from J, the gap between germline ends came to 20 bases. Germline loops: CDR1 GTSNPN, CDR2 SVGIG (reference sequence). Here the CDR3 reads CASERRGSRNEQFF. In DNA form, the CDR3 reads TGTGCCTCGGAGAGGCGGGGTTCGAGGAATGAGCAGTTCTTC.

CDR3 in DNA: TGTGCCTGGAGTTCGGGACTCGAGAGAAAACTGTTTTTT. Protein: CAWSSGLERKLFF. The V and J genes are TRBV30 and TRBJ1-4, with D possibly matching TRBD1 (5 bases). The CDR3 runs 13 residues. The V end was cut by 2 bases, the J end by 10 bases, with 14 bases between. In germline, CDR1 is GTSNPN, CDR2 SVGIG (reference sequence).

The chain uses TRBV5-1 and TRBJ2-3; D uncertain. V lost 4 bases to trimming and J lost 2 bases, with 14 bases between them. CDR1 SGHRS and CDR2 YFSETQ come from the germline V gene. CDR3 length: 15 residues. The CDR3 sequence: CASSLQALVTDTQYF. DNA of the CDR3: TGCGCCAGCAGCCTTCAGGCTTTGGTCACAGATACGCAGTATTTT.

This clone was seen only once. This sequence joins TRBV27 and TRBJ2-2, with TRBD2 as a possible D gene (5 bases). The CDR3 extends over 14 amino acids. Germline lookup yields CDR1 MNHEY and CDR2 SMNVEV (reference sequence). The V end lost 7 bases, the J end lost 6 bases, and 15 bases lay between the germline ends. The CDR3 DNA follows: TGTGCCAGCACCCCGGAACGGGGTCCCGGGGAGCTGTTTTTT. Translation: CASTPERGPGELFF.

The rearrangement links TRBV30 to TRBJ2-7; 10 bases fit TRBD2. This CDR3 contains 13 residues. Germline V gene lookup returns CDR1 GTSNPN and CDR2 SVGIG (reference sequence). Trimming at V came to 8 bases and at J to 4 bases, leaving 8 bases not matched to a gene. The CDR3 loop is CARGPSGSYEQYF. The CDR3 bases are TGTGCCCGGGGCCCTAGCGGGAGTTACGAGCAGTACTTC.

This clone turned up a few times. The junction differs from germline at one of its ends, possibly a read error. The gene calls are TRBV5-1 and TRBJ1-6; 8 bases agree with TRBD1. This CDR3 comprises 15 residues. CDR1 SGHRS and CDR2 YFSETQ come from the germline V gene. The CDR3 sequence is CASSYSGTGNSPLHF. DNA of the CDR3: TGCGCCAGCAGCTATTCCGGGACAGGAAATTCCCCCCTCCACTTT.

The chain combines TRBV6-5 with TRBJ2-3; D gene ambiguous. V lost 2 bases to trimming and J lost 0 bases, with 6 bases between them. The CDR3 runs to 14 residues. Germline V gives CDR1 MNHEY, CDR2 SVGAGI. CDR3 DNA: TGTGCCAGCAGTTACCGGTATAGCACAGATACGCAGTATTTT. Its protein is CASSYRYSTDTQYF.

In this sample, this clone turned up a few times. This chain links TRBV7-9 with TRBJ2-3; the D gene is possibly TRBD1 (5 bases). The CDR3 covers 13 residues. V lost 3 bases, J lost 3 bases, and 7 bases lay in between. Germline V CDR1 and CDR2: SEHNR, FQNEAQ (reference sequence). This CDR3 is CASSLDKTDTQYF. Written as DNA, the CDR3 is TGTGCCAGCAGCTTGGACAAAACAGATACGCAGTATTTT.

This clone was seen only once. The CDR3 is CASSRDRDEAQYF. The CDR3 DNA sequence: TGTGCCAGCAGCCGGGACAGGGACGAGGCCCAGTACTTC. The V call is TRBV7-2, the J call TRBJ2-5; 9 bases fit TRBD1. V lost 5 bases to trimming and J lost 9 bases; unmatched junction nucleotides: 7. The CDR3 extends over 13 amino acids. Per the germline V gene, CDR1 is SGHTA and CDR2 is FQGNSA. Using reference TRBV7-2 and TRBJ2-5 for the parts outside the CDR3, the full variable domain is GAGVSQSPSNKVTEKGKDVELRCDPISGHTALYWYRQSLGQGLEFLIYFQGNSAPDKSGLPSDRFSAERTGGSVSTLTIQRTQQEDSAVYLCASSRDRDEAQYFGPGTRLLVL.

The CDR3 loop is CASSSQGFYNSPLHF. The DNA for the CDR3 is TGTGCCAGCAGTTCCCAGGGGTTCTATAATTCACCCCTCCACTTT. The chain is built from TRBV6-5 and TRBJ1-6; D is possibly TRBD1 (6 bases). Per the germline V gene, CDR1 is MNHEY and CDR2 is SVGAGI. The germline V and J ends were trimmed by 4 bases and 3 bases, with 10 bases remaining between them. The CDR3 runs to 15 residues.

The V call is TRBV5-1, the J call TRBJ1-3; possibly TRBD1 for D (6 bases). V dropped 1 base and J dropped 0 bases, with 8 bases sitting between them. Germline V gene data show CDR1 as SGHRS and CDR2 as YFSETQ. The CDR3 sequence is 15 residues long. The CDR3 nucleotides read TGCGCCAGCAGCTTGAGAGGGGGCTCTGGAAACACCATATATTTT. This sequence encodes CASSLRGGSGNTIYF.

The chain joins TRBV7-8 to TRBJ2-7, with D perhaps assigned TRBD1 or TRBD2 (5 bases each). V lost 4 bases and J lost 6, with 19 bases in between. This CDR3 is 15 amino acids long. CDR1 is SGHVS and CDR2 is FQNEAQ in the germline V gene. CDR3 amino acids: CASSYAGTRVSEQYF. Here the CDR3 DNA reads TGTGCCAGCAGCTACGCCGGGACGAGGGTGTCCGAGCAGTACTTC.

This clone has more than one count but fewer than ten. V usage is TRBV30 and J usage is TRBJ1-1; D is ambiguous. The CDR3 is made up of 13 amino acids. V lost 0 bases and J lost 3, with 8 bases in between. Germline lookup yields CDR1 GTSNPN and CDR2 SVGIG (reference sequence). The CDR3 reads CAWSVQLDTEAFF. DNA for the CDR3: TGTGCCTGGAGTGTACAATTGGACACTGAAGCTTTCTTT. The full variable domain, with the rest looked up from reference TRBV30 and TRBJ1-1, is SQTIHQWPATLVQPVGSPLSLECTVEGTSNPNLYWYRQAAGRGLQLLFYSVGIGQISSEVPQNLSASRPQDRQFILSSKKLLLSDSGFYLCAWSVQLDTEAFFGQGTRLTVV.

V usage is TRBV7-9 and J usage is TRBJ2-1; unclear D gene. V lost 5 bases to trimming and J lost 0 bases, with 2 bases between them. This CDR3 has 12 amino acids. Looked up from germline, CDR1 is SEHNR and CDR2 is FQNEAQ (reference sequence). The DNA of the CDR3 is TGTGCCAGCAGCGGCTCCTACAATGAGCAGTTCTTC. Translating it yields CASSGSYNEQFF.

This chain uses TRBV4-1 with TRBJ2-7, with D hard to call. Deletions cut 1 base from V and 0 bases from J, with 7 bases between. The CDR3 extends over 14 amino acids. Per germline, CDR1 MGHRA and CDR2 YSYEKL. For the CDR3, the DNA is TGCGCCAGCAGCCAAGCACGTTACTCCTACGAGCAGTACTTC. It specifies CASSQARYSYEQYF.

CDR3 coding DNA: TGTGCCAGCAGTTCCGGGGTGGATACGCAGTATTTT. The encoded protein is CASSSGVDTQYF. This chain links TRBV6-5 with TRBJ2-3; a possible D gene is TRBD2 (5 bases). This CDR3 region has 12 residues. Trimming stripped 4 bases from V and 6 bases from J, with 8 bases between. The V gene's germline CDR1 is MNHEY and CDR2 SVGAGI.

This rearrangement joins TRBV7-2 to TRBJ2-1, with D possibly TRBD2 on 5 matching bases. In germline, CDR1 is SGHTA, CDR2 FQGNSA. V lost 6 bases, J lost 3 bases, and 15 bases lay in between. This CDR3 contains 15 residues. In DNA form, the CDR3 reads TGTGCCAGCAGGGGTAGGGCGGGCAGCTACAATGAGCAGTTCTTC. It encodes CASRGRAGSYNEQFF. Supplemented by reference TRBV7-2 and TRBJ2-1, the full variable domain reads GAGVSQSPSNKVTEKGKDVELRCDPISGHTALYWYRQSLGQGLEFLIYFQGNSAPDKSGLPSDRFSAERTGGSVSTLTIQRTQQEDSAVYLCASRGRAGSYNEQFFGPGTRLTVL.

The rearrangement joins TRBV5-8 to TRBJ1-2; D gene unclear. CDR1 is SGHTS, CDR2 YDEGEE, per germline. Trimming took off 1 base at V and 3 bases at J, with 4 bases between the two ends. This CDR3 has 12 residues. The CDR3: CASSLTYYGYTF. The CDR3 DNA follows: TGTGCCAGCAGCTTGACATACTATGGCTACACCTTC.